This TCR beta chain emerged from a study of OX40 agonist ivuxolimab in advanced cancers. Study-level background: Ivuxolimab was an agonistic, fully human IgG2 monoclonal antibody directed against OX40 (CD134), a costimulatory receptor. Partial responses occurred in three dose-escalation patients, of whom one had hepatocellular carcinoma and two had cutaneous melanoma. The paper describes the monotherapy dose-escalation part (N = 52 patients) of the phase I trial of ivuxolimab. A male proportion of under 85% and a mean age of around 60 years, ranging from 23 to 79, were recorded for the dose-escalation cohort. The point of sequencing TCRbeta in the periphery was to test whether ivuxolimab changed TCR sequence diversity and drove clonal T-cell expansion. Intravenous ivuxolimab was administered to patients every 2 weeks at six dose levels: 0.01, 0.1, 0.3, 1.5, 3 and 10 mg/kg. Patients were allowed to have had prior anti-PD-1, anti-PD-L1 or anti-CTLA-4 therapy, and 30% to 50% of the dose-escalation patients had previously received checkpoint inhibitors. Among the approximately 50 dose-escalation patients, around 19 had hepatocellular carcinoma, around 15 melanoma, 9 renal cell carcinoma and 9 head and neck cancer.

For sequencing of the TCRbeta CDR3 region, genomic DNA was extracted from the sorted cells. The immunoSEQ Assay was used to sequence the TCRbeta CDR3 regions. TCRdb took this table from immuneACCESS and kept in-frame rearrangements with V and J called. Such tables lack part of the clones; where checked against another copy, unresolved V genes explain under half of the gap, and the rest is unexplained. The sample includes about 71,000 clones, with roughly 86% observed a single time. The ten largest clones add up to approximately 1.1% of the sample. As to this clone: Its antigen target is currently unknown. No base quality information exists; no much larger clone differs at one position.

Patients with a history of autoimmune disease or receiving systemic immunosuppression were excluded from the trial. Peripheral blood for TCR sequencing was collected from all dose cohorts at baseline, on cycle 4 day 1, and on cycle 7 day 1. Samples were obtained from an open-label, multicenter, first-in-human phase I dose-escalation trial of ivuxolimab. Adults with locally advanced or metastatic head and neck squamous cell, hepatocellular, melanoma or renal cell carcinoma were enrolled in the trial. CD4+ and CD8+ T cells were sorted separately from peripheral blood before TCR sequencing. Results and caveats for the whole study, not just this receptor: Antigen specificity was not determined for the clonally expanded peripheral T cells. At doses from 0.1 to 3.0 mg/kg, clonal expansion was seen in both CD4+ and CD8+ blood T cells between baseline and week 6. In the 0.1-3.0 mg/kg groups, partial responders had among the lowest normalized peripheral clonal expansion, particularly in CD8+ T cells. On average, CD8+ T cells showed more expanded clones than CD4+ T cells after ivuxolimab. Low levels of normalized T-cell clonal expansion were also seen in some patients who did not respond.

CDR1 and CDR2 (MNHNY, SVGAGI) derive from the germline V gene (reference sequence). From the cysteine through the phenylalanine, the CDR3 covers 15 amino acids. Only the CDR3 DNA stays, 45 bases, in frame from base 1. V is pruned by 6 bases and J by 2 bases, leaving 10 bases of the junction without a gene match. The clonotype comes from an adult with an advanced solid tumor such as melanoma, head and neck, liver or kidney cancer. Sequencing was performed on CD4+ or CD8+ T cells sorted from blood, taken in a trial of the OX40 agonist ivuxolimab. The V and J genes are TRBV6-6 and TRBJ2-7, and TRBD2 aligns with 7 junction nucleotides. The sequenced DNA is TGTGCCAGCAGCAGAAGCGGGGCGGGACCCTACGAGCAGTACTTC. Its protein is CASSRSGAGPYEQYF.